What follows are 16 T cell receptor beta chains derived from one specimen sequenced in a study of cytomegalovirus exposure and HLA in healthy donors. The primer mix had 60 Vbeta and 13 Jbeta primers. Libraries were prepared by immunoSEQ multiplex PCR; TCRdb keeps only in-frame clonotypes and omits some of them. The table records some 180,000 clones, roughly 77% of them present only once. Input material: PBMCs. Receptor source: a woman in her 30s in good health and CMV-seronegative.

The chain has TRBV19 and TRBJ2-7; possible D gene TRBD2, 7 bases. This CDR3 contains 14 residues. Germline CDR1 reads LNHDA; CDR2 reads SQIVND (reference sequence). With 6 bases removed from V and 9 bases from J, the gap between germline ends came to 21 bases. CDR3 in DNA: TGTGCCAGTAGCGGGGGGATGACAGGAGGGTGGCAGTACTTC. It yields the protein CASSGGMTGGWQYF.

The CDR3 here is CASSSGQGITPQHF. The CDR3 region has the DNA TGTGCCAGCAGTTCGGGACAGGGGATAACGCCCCAGCATTTT. V gene TRBV2 combines with J gene TRBJ1-5, with 10 positions matching TRBD1. The V gene's germline CDR1 is SNHLY and CDR2 FYNNEI. CDR3 length equals 14 residues. V lost 5 bases, J lost 9 bases, and 7 bases stayed unmatched.

The chain is built from TRBV2 and TRBJ2-3; D is uncertain. This CDR3 is 12 amino acids long. The germline V and J ends were trimmed by 2 bases and 6 bases, with 6 bases remaining between them. From germline, CDR1 is SNHLY and CDR2 FYNNEI. CDR3 residues: CASSELGDTQYF. In DNA, the CDR3 is TGTGCCAGCAGTGAACTTGGCGATACGCAGTATTTT.

The chain uses TRBV30 and TRBJ2-5; 13 bases are shared with TRBD2. Germline CDR1 reads GTSNPN; CDR2 reads SVGIG (reference sequence). The junction had 0 bases not matched to a gene; V was cut back by 0 bases and J by 2 bases. The CDR3 is 15 amino acids. CDR3 coding DNA: TGTGCCTGGAGTGTACTAGCGGGGGGGCAAGAGACCCAGTACTTC. This encodes CAWSVLAGGQETQYF.

The chain combines TRBV14 with TRBJ2-7, with a tentative D call TRBD2 (6 bases). The CDR3 contains 16 residues. With 4 bases removed from V and 2 bases from J, the gap between germline ends came to 18 bases. Germline CDR1 reads SGHDN; CDR2 reads FVKESK. CDR3 in amino acids: CASSPIGDPGAYEQYF. The CDR3 DNA reads as TGTGCCAGCAGCCCGATAGGGGACCCGGGGGCCTACGAGCAGTACTTC. The full variable domain, its missing parts supplied by reference TRBV14 and TRBJ2-7, is EAGVTQFPSHSVIEKGQTVTLRCDPISGHDNLYWYRRVMGKEIKFLLHFVKESKQDESGMPNNRFLAERTGGTYSTLKVQPAELEDSGVYFCASSPIGDPGAYEQYFGPGTRLTVT.

V usage is TRBV7-8 and J usage is TRBJ2-5; D may be TRBD2 (8 bases). The length of the CDR3 is 15 residues. The V gene's germline CDR1 is SGHVS and CDR2 FQNEAQ. Trimming took 6 bases from V and 4 from J, leaving 18 bases between them. The chain's CDR3 is CASSTGLAGGETQYF. Here the CDR3 DNA reads TGTGCCAGCAGTACCGGACTAGCAGGGGGAGAGACCCAGTACTTC.

The gene calls are TRBV7-8 and TRBJ2-6; TRBD2 matches 7 bases. The V and J ends lost 5 bases and 4 bases, in that order; junction bases with no gene match: 8. Germline loops: CDR1 SGHVS, CDR2 FQNEAQ. The CDR3 covers 16 residues. DNA for the CDR3: TGTGCCAGCAGCGTGGGAGGGACCTCAGGGGCCAACGTCCTGACTTTC. Protein: CASSVGGTSGANVLTF.

V and J are TRBV6-5 and TRBJ1-5, with D perhaps TRBD1 (5 bases). V was clipped by 6 bases and J by 4 bases, with 10 bases between them. The CDR3 loop spans 13 amino acids. In germline, CDR1 is MNHEY, CDR2 SVGAGI. DNA of the CDR3: TGTGCCAGCAGACCCGGGGGAAATCAGCCCCAGCATTTT. Amino acid sequence: CASRPGGNQPQHF.

The chain has TRBV2 and TRBJ1-5; no reliable D call. The V gene's germline CDR1 is SNHLY and CDR2 FYNNEI. This CDR3 has 15 residues. Trimming removed 2 bases at V and 0 bases at J, with 8 bases between. The DNA for the CDR3 is TGTGCCAGCAGTGAAATCATCCCTAGCAATCAGCCCCAGCATTTT. It specifies CASSEIIPSNQPQHF.

The V call is TRBV7-3, the J call TRBJ2-1; maybe TRBD2 (6 bases). Germline V CDR1 and CDR2: SGHTA, FQGTGA. Trimming shortened V by 1 base and J by 6 bases, and 16 bases separated the two germline ends. This CDR3 has 16 residues. The CDR3 spells CASSLSGGANSNEQFF. CDR3 in DNA: TGTGCCAGCAGCTTAAGCGGCGGGGCAAACTCCAATGAGCAGTTCTTC.

This clone appeared a few times. The V call is TRBV7-2, the J call TRBJ2-7, with TRBD1 matching over 7 bases. Losses at the gene ends were 6 bases for V and 3 bases for J; bases not matched to a gene: 5. Looked up from germline, CDR1 is SGHTA and CDR2 is FQGNSA. This CDR3 contains 13 residues. In DNA form, the CDR3 reads TGTGCCAGCAGGGACAGGAAAAACTACGAGCAGTACTTC. This codes for CASRDRKNYEQYF.

CDR3 loop: CASSFRGTSEAFF. CDR3 DNA: TGTGCCAGCAGCTTCCGCGGGACCAGTGAAGCTTTCTTT. The J gene is TRBJ1-1, the V gene TRBV7-3; D might be TRBD1 (5 bases). Germline V gives CDR1 SGHTA, CDR2 FQGTGA. There are 13 residues in the CDR3. V was pared by 3 bases and J by 7 bases, with 12 bases between.

With respect to this clone: The same CDR3 also results from other DNA sequences found in this sample. This chain uses TRBV19 with TRBJ1-1; D unresolved. The CDR3 is 13 amino acids. V was cut by 2 bases and J by 1 base, with 5 bases left in between. CDR1 is LNHDA, CDR2 SQIVND, per germline (reference sequence). The CDR3: CASSILRNTEAFF. The CDR3 DNA reads as TGTGCCAGTAGTATATTGAGGAACACTGAAGCTTTCTTT.

The rearrangement links TRBV9 to TRBJ1-1, with TRBD1 matching 8 bases. The CDR3 length is 16 residues. Germline V gene sequence: CDR1 SGDLS, CDR2 YYNGEE. V lost 1 base and J lost 1; bases outside the gene matches: 6. This CDR3 is CASSVTAQGANTEAFF. The CDR3 DNA reads TGTGCCAGCAGCGTAACTGCTCAGGGGGCGAACACTGAAGCTTTCTTT.

CDR3 DNA sequence: TGTGCCAGCAGACCGGGACTAGGGGGAATCTACGAGCAGTACTTC. This sequence encodes CASRPGLGGIYEQYF. The chain combines TRBV5-5 with TRBJ2-7, with 8 nucleotides matching TRBD2. Germline V gives CDR1 SGHKS, CDR2 YYEKEE (reference sequence). The CDR3 contains 15 residues. V shed 5 bases, J shed 3 bases, and the junction held 10 bases outside the gene matches.

The rearrangement uses TRBV9 and TRBJ1-1; D uncertain. Germline V gene lookup returns CDR1 SGDLS and CDR2 YYNGEE. The CDR3 extends over 16 amino acids. V gave up 7 bases and J gave up 1 base, with 20 bases separating them. CDR3 bases: TGTGCCAGCTTCAGGAGGGAGGGAGCGGGGAACACTGAAGCTTTCTTT. This encodes CASFRREGAGNTEAFF.